The next 17 T cell receptor beta chains were all read from a single sample in a study of T cell responses to AZD1222 COVID-19 vaccine. Generated by immunoSEQ multiplex PCR, the TCRdb table keeps only in-frame clones and is missing some. The data contain 110,000 or so clones, about 91% of them singletons. The starting material was peripheral blood, obtained 28 days after the second AZD1222 dose. Every receptor here comes from an adult who received the AZD1222 COVID-19 vaccine.

By share, this clone ranks as medium-sized (0.01 to 0.1%). The J gene is TRBJ1-1, the V gene TRBV28; D is perhaps TRBD1 (6 bases). The CDR3 sequence is 17 residues long. Germline values: CDR1 MDHEN, CDR2 SYDVKM. V was clipped by 4 bases and J by 4 bases, with 22 bases between them. The CDR3 coding sequence is TGTGCCAGCAGTTCGGGGTTTGGGGGCTCGGTAAGCACTGAAGCTTTCTTT. Translated, it gives CASSSGFGGSVSTEAFF. The variable domain in full, with the rest retrieved from reference TRBV28 and TRBJ1-1, is DVKVTQSSRYLVKRTGEKVFLECVQDMDHENMFWYRQDPGLGLRLIYFSYDVKMKEKGDIPEGYSVSREKKERFSLILESASTNQTSMYLCASSSGFGGSVSTEAFFGQGTRLTVV.

CDR3 nucleotides: TGTGCCACCCAACTAGCGGGGTCGGAAACCCAGTACTTC. Its protein product is CATQLAGSETQYF. V usage is TRBV10-3 and J usage is TRBJ2-5; the match to TRBD2 covers 10 bases. The CDR3 is made up of 13 amino acids. Germline V gene data show CDR1 as ENHRY and CDR2 as SYGVKD. Losses at the gene ends were 10 bases for V and 8 bases for J; bases not matched to a gene: 10.

The V gene is TRBV6-4, the J gene TRBJ2-2; TRBD2 matches 8 bases. From germline, CDR1 is MRHNA and CDR2 SNTAGT. The CDR3 covers 15 residues. V shed 10 bases and J 1 base; nucleotides not matched to a gene: 8. CDR3 bases: TGTGCCACTTCAACCGGGGGGGAGAACACCGGGGAGCTGTTTTTT. Translated: CATSTGGENTGELFF.

V usage is TRBV28 and J usage is TRBJ2-5, with D perhaps matching TRBD2 (5 bases). V was cut by 2 bases and J by 3 bases, with 13 bases left in between. This CDR3 has 15 residues. CDR1 is MDHEN and CDR2 is SYDVKM in the germline V gene. The DNA for the CDR3 is TGTGCCAGCAGTTTAAGCATTAGCGTGGAAGAGACCCAGTACTTC. It codes for CASSLSISVEETQYF. The full variable domain, in which reference TRBV28 and TRBJ2-5 provide the parts outside the CDR3, is DVKVTQSSRYLVKRTGEKVFLECVQDMDHENMFWYRQDPGLGLRLIYFSYDVKMKEKGDIPEGYSVSREKKERFSLILESASTNQTSMYLCASSLSISVEETQYFGPGTRLLVL.

J is TRBJ2-3 and V is TRBV7-8; D call uncertain. The V gene's germline CDR1 is SGHVS and CDR2 FQNEAQ. Trimming stripped 2 bases from V and 3 bases from J, with 21 bases between. There are 18 residues in the CDR3. This CDR3 reads CASSLYGLDSQRTDTQYF. In DNA, the CDR3 is TGTGCCAGCAGCTTATATGGGCTAGACTCTCAAAGGACAGATACGCAGTATTTT. The variable domain in full, completed from reference TRBV7-8 and TRBJ2-3, reads GAGVSQSPRYKVAKRGQDVALRCDPISGHVSLFWYQQALGQGPEFLTYFQNEAQLDKSGLPSDRFFAERPEGSVSTLKIQRTQQEDSAVYLCASSLYGLDSQRTDTQYFGPGTRLTVL.

This chain links TRBV19 with TRBJ1-1, with D tentatively TRBD1 (6 bases). The germline V gene has CDR1 LNHDA and CDR2 SQIVND (reference sequence). The CDR3 contains 14 residues. The V end was cut by 6 bases, the J end by 3 bases, with 14 bases between. The CDR3 DNA sequence: TGTGCCAGTAGAAAGGGGCAGGGGTACACTGAAGCTTTCTTT. Protein product: CASRKGQGYTEAFF.

This chain connects TRBV6-2 or TRBV6-3 to TRBJ2-7, with D perhaps TRBD1 (6 bases). Germline CDR1 reads MNHEY; CDR2 reads SVGEGT. The CDR3 is 15 amino acids. Between the trimmed V and J ends, which lost 2 bases and 3 bases, there was a span of 14 bases. In nucleotides, the CDR3 is TGTGCCAGCAGTTACCAGTCGGACAGTTTCTACGAGCAGTACTTC. Its protein product is CASSYQSDSFYEQYF.

CDR3 protein: CASSRRGQGVSGSSYEQYF. In nucleotides, the CDR3 is TGCGCCAGCAGTCGACGAGGGCAGGGGGTAAGTGGGAGCTCCTACGAGCAGTACTTC. This chain links TRBV23-1 with TRBJ2-7, with 7 bases lining up with TRBD1. TRBV23-1 is marked as an open reading frame, function uncertain. The CDR3 totals 19 residues. J was trimmed by 0 bases and V by 4 bases; bases with no gene match: 18.

Notes on this clone: The identical CDR3 is also encoded by other nucleotide sequences in the sample. The chain combines TRBV6-5 with TRBJ1-2, with 8 bases aligning to TRBD1. This CDR3 is 14 amino acids long. Trimming removed 3 bases from V and 4 bases from J; junction bases left unmatched: 4. Germline values: CDR1 MNHEY, CDR2 SVGAGI. CDR3 sequence (DNA): TGTGCCAGCAGTTATCCAGGACAGGGCTATGGCTACACCTTC. The encoded protein is CASSYPGQGYGYTF.

V usage is TRBV2 and J usage is TRBJ2-1; D call uncertain. The ends were cut back, 6 bases at V and 4 bases at J, with 7 bases in the middle. The CDR3 is made up of 12 amino acids. Looked up from germline, CDR1 is SNHLY and CDR2 is FYNNEI. This chain's CDR3 is CASSGQYNEQFF. CDR3 nucleotides: TGTGCCAGCAGCGGTCAATACAATGAGCAGTTCTTC.

V gene TRBV10-3 combines with J gene TRBJ2-7, with unresolved D. Germline loops: CDR1 ENHRY, CDR2 SYGVKD. The CDR3 has 13 residues. The V gene lost 11 bases and the J gene lost 0 bases, with 14 bases spanning the gap. The DNA of the CDR3 is TGTGCCTATCGGCCCGCTTCCTCCTACGAGCAGTACTTC. Its translation is CAYRPASSYEQYF.

The rearrangement uses TRBV3-1 (or the pseudogene TRBV3-2) and TRBJ1-3, with D uncertain. Germline V CDR1 and CDR2: LGHDT, YNNKEL (reference sequence). The V and J ends lost 6 bases and 0 bases respectively, with 6 bases between them. This CDR3 region has 13 residues. The CDR3 DNA follows: TGTGCCAGCAGTAGGACCTCTGGAAACACCATATATTTT. Amino acids: CASSRTSGNTIYF.

The chain has TRBV19 and TRBJ2-7; TRBD1 agrees at 11 bases. The CDR3 has 15 residues. V lost 3 bases, J lost 2 bases, and 3 bases stayed unmatched. CDR1 is LNHDA, CDR2 SQIVND, per germline (reference sequence). The CDR3 DNA sequence: TGTGCCAGTAGTATCGGACAGGGGGCGACCTACGAGCAGTACTTC. This encodes CASSIGQGATYEQYF.

This chain connects TRBV4-3 to TRBJ2-1, with 7 bases identical to TRBD2. Germline assignment: CDR1 LGHNA and CDR2 YSLEER. The J segment lost 2 bases and the V segment lost 0 bases, leaving 7 bases of the junction unmatched. CDR3 length equals 17 residues. The CDR3 nucleotides read TGCGCCAGCAGCCAAGATCTTGGCGGGGGAACCTACAATGAGCAGTTCTTC. The encoded protein is CASSQDLGGGTYNEQFF.

The V call is TRBV5-6, the J call TRBJ1-2; D not resolved. Germline assignment: CDR1 SGHDT and CDR2 YYEEEE. The CDR3 sequence is 11 residues long. Trimming removed 2 bases at V and 8 bases at J, with 7 bases between. CDR3 sequence: CASSFGVGYTF. CDR3 DNA sequence: TGTGCCAGCAGCTTCGGCGTCGGCTACACCTTC.

The V and J genes are TRBV5-1 and TRBJ1-2; tentative D call: TRBD1 (6 bases). Trimming removed 3 bases from V and 4 bases from J, with 10 bases in between. Germline-derived CDR1 and CDR2 are SGHRS and YFSETQ. The CDR3 runs 13 residues. The CDR3 sequence is CASSWDKSYGYTF. The DNA for the CDR3 is TGCGCCAGCAGCTGGGACAAGAGCTATGGCTACACCTTC. Complete variable domain (other parts from reference TRBV5-1 and TRBJ1-2): KAGVTQTPRYLIKTRGQQVTLSCSPISGHRSVSWYQQTPGQGLQFLFEYFSETQRNKGNFPGRFSGRQFSNSRSEMNVSTLELGDSALYLCASSWDKSYGYTFGSGTRLTVV.

In this sample, this clone turned up once. This rearrangement joins TRBV10-3 to TRBJ2-7; tentatively, D is TRBD1 (6 bases). The V end was cut by 5 bases, the J end by 1 base, with 12 bases between. Germline-derived CDR1 and CDR2 are ENHRY and SYGVKD. The CDR3 spans 14 residues. CDR3 DNA: TGTGCCATCAGTTTCGGACAGAGTTCCTACGAGCAGTACTTC. Translation: CAISFGQSSYEQYF.